Listed below are T cell receptor beta chains from one sample, sequenced in a study of shared clonotypes between healthy human individuals. Libraries were prepared by immunoSEQ multiplex PCR; TCRdb keeps only in-frame clonotypes and omits some of them. This table has roughly 1.5 million clones, 95% to 99% appearing once. The specimen sequenced was naive CD4+ T cells sorted from blood. The receptors derive from a man between 25 and 39 years old in good health. The CDR3 runs from the conserved cysteine through the conserved F or W. The order of the fields is V gene, D gene, clone size, J gene, CDR3 DNA, CDR3 protein. D genes are given only for firm matches. The size of a clone is reported for some rows only, either as once, few or many, or as a class for expanded clones.

V: TRBV7-2; D: .; size: .; J: TRBJ2-1; DNA: TGTGCCAGCAGCCCGTGGACGGCGGGCTACTCCTACAATGAGCAGTTCTTC; CDR3: CASSPWTAGYSYNEQFF
V: TRBV13; D: .; size: .; J: TRBJ2-2; DNA: TGTGCCAGCAGCTTAAAAGGCACCGGGGAGCTGTTTTTT; CDR3: CASSLKGTGELFF
V: TRBV5-1; D: TRBD2; size: .; J: TRBJ2-1; DNA: TGCGCCAGCAGCCCCGGGGGACTAGCGGGATCTGAGCAGTTCTTC; CDR3: CASSPGGLAGSEQFF
V: TRBV6-6; D: TRBD1; size: .; J: TRBJ2-7; DNA: TGTGCCAGCAGCTCGGACAGGGTGGTCGAGCAGTACTTC; CDR3: CASSSDRVVEQYF
V: TRBV18; D: .; size: .; J: TRBJ2-3; DNA: TGTGCCAGCTCAAGGCCCCCCACAGATACGCAGTATTTT; CDR3: CASSRPPTDTQYF
V: TRBV19; D: TRBD1; size: .; J: TRBJ1-2; DNA: TGTGCCAGTAGAAAACCCGGCGGACAGGGCTCGTATGGCTACACCTTC; CDR3: CASRKPGGQGSYGYTF
V: TRBV7-2; D: TRBD1; size: .; J: TRBJ2-7; DNA: TGTGCCAGCAGCCCTCCCGGGACAGGGCCCTACGAGCAGTACTTC; CDR3: CASSPPGTGPYEQYF
V: TRBV5-6; D: .; size: .; J: TRBJ2-1; DNA: TGTGCCAGCAGCTTGGACAGATCTTACAATGAGCAGTTCTTC; CDR3: CASSLDRSYNEQFF
V: TRBV5-1; D: .; size: .; J: TRBJ2-1; DNA: TGCGCCAGCAGCCTACTTCCCCATGAGCAGTTCTTC; CDR3: CASSLLPHEQFF
V: TRBV6-5; D: .; size: .; J: TRBJ2-1; DNA: TGTGCCAGCAGCCGAGTTTATGAGCAGTTCTTC; CDR3: CASSRVYEQFF
V: TRBV11-2; D: .; size: .; J: TRBJ1-2; DNA: TGTGCCAGCAGCTTAGACCAGGGGACCCACTATGGCTACACCTTC; CDR3: CASSLDQGTHYGYTF
V: TRBV28; D: .; size: .; J: TRBJ1-2; DNA: TGTGCCAGCAGTTTTTCGACCGGGGGGCGGCGTTCTGGCTACACCTTC; CDR3: CASSFSTGGRRSGYTF
V: TRBV7-8; D: TRBD1; size: .; J: TRBJ1-2; DNA: TGTGCCAGCAGCGCCGGACAGGGAGCCTATGGCTACACCTTC; CDR3: CASSAGQGAYGYTF
V: TRBV7-8; D: TRBD1; size: .; J: TRBJ2-6; DNA: TGTGCCAGCACCCCGGGACAGGTGCAATCTGGGGCCAACGTCCTGACTTTC; CDR3: CASTPGQVQSGANVLTF
V: TRBV9; D: TRBD1; size: .; J: TRBJ2-7; DNA: TGTGCCAGCAGCCCGGCGGGACAGGGGGCGAGCGAGCAGTACTTC; CDR3: CASSPAGQGASEQYF
V: TRBV7-2; D: .; size: once; J: TRBJ1-5; DNA: TGTGCCAGCAGCTTAGGTTCTGGGGGGGCGAGCAATCAGCCCCAGCATTTT; CDR3: CASSLGSGGASNQPQHF
V: TRBV7-9; D: .; size: .; J: TRBJ1-2; DNA: TGTGCCAGCAGCTTAGCGACCCCGAGGACGGAAGGCTACACCTTC; CDR3: CASSLATPRTEGYTF
V: TRBV11-2; D: .; size: .; J: TRBJ2-7; DNA: TGTGCCAGCAGCCACGATTACTACGAGCAGTACTTC; CDR3: CASSHDYYEQYF
V: TRBV28; D: .; size: .; J: TRBJ1-2; DNA: TGTGCCAGCAATGCGGGTTATTCGGGCCAAATCCCTTATGGCTACACCTTC; CDR3: CASNAGYSGQIPYGYTF
V: TRBV28; D: .; size: .; J: TRBJ1-1; DNA: TGTGCCATTCGGGACGCCCGTCCGAGGAACACTGAAGCTTTCTTT; CDR3: CAIRDARPRNTEAFF
V: TRBV18; D: .; size: once; J: TRBJ1-5; DNA: TGTGCCAGCTCACCAGTCCCAGTTAGCAATCAGCCCCAGCATTTT; CDR3: CASSPVPVSNQPQHF
V: TRBV9; D: .; size: once; J: TRBJ2-7; DNA: TGTGCCAGCTCTGCGGGGATAGGGGGGTACGAGCAGTACTTC; CDR3: CASSAGIGGYEQYF